The 27 T cell receptor beta chains below come from one sample, sequenced in a study of T-cell memory formation after mild COVID-19 (dated by TCRdb to the early 2020s). Libraries were built with 5' RACE. For sequencing, an Illumina NovaSeq 6000 was employed. TCRdb reprocessing: public reads trimmed at Q25 with fastp, clones called with MiXCR, in-frame beta chains kept. Rows matching on CDR3 protein sequence are summarized as one entry with the most common DNA and genes. In all, the sample holds roughly 110,000 distinct CDR3 sequences, and roughly 12% of those were seen once. The ten top clones hold around 26% of the sample. Sequencing used PBMCs or a T cell subset sorted from them (not recorded which). The origin of the receptors is an adult woman who had mild COVID-19 (a few samples of this study predate the infection). The sample titles of this study are shuffled in the database, so cell type and time point are left out; the donor was told from shared clones.

The table lists this clonotype with a few counts. CDR3 sequence (DNA): TGTGCCAGCAGCGCCATTGTGACGGAGAAGCCGGCTTGGGAGCAGTTCTTC. Translating gives CASSAIVTEKPAWEQFF. J is TRBJ2-1 and V is TRBV7-8, with unresolved D. The germline gives CDR1 SGHVS, CDR2 FQNEAQ. The V and J ends lost 5 bases and 10 bases respectively, with 27 bases between them. This CDR3 region has 17 residues.

The chain joins TRBV27 to TRBJ2-1; 10 bases are a match to TRBD2. Trimming at V came to 2 bases and at J to 4 bases, leaving 14 bases not matched to a gene. Germline V gene data show CDR1 as MNHEY and CDR2 as SMNVEV (reference sequence). The CDR3 is made up of 19 amino acids. CDR3 residues: CASSLAGPPLAGVYNEQFF. The CDR3 nucleotides read TGTGCCAGCAGTTTAGCAGGCCCTCCCCTAGCGGGGGTTTACAATGAGCAGTTCTTC.

This clonotype was counted only a few times. The chain combines TRBV14 with TRBJ1-2; D is ambiguous. Germline V gene sequence: CDR1 SGHDN, CDR2 FVKESK. Trimming removed 4 bases at V and 3 bases at J, with 12 bases between. The CDR3 has 14 residues. This CDR3 reads CASSPTEGHYGYTF. Written as DNA, the CDR3 is TGTGCCAGCAGCCCCACAGAGGGCCACTATGGCTACACCTTC. The full variable domain, its missing parts supplied by reference TRBV14 and TRBJ1-2, is EAGVTQFPSHSVIEKGQTVTLRCDPISGHDNLYWYRRVMGKEIKFLLHFVKESKQDESGMPNNRFLAERTGGTYSTLKVQPAELEDSGVYFCASSPTEGHYGYTFGSGTRLTVV.

Only a few counts were recorded for this clonotype. The J gene is TRBJ2-1, the V gene TRBV3-1, with 8 bases aligning to TRBD2. J lost 8 bases, V lost 1 base, and 13 bases had no gene match. This CDR3 is 17 amino acids long. CDR1 is LGHDT, CDR2 YNNKEL, per germline (reference sequence). The CDR3 here is CASSQGASGPYGHEQFF. DNA of the CDR3: TGTGCCAGCAGCCAAGGGGCTAGCGGGCCCTACGGACATGAGCAGTTCTTC.

This chain connects TRBV4-3 to TRBJ2-1; perhaps TRBD1 as D (5 bases). Looked up from germline, CDR1 is LGHNA and CDR2 is YSLEER. V gave up 6 bases and J gave up 5 bases, with 20 bases separating them. CDR3 size: 16 residues. The CDR3, as DNA: TGCGCCAGCAGAACACGGTTAGGGGCCCTAGACAATGAGCAGTTCTTC. Translated, it gives CASRTRLGALDNEQFF.

This chain links TRBV5-4 with TRBJ2-3; D not resolved. V lost 1 base and J lost 5, with 8 bases in between. This CDR3 has 13 residues. The V gene's germline CDR1 is SGHNT and CDR2 YYREEE (reference sequence). The CDR3 coding sequence is TGTGCCAGCAGCTTGAGCCGGAGAGATACGCAGTATTTT. Encoded protein: CASSLSRRDTQYF.

The rearrangement joins TRBV7-2 to TRBJ2-7; D is possibly TRBD1 (6 bases). With 6 bases removed from V and 4 bases from J, the gap between germline ends came to 16 bases. The CDR3 runs 14 residues. The germline gives CDR1 SGHTA, CDR2 FQGNSA. CDR3 sequence reads: CASRPMTGRYEQYF. For the CDR3, the DNA is TGTGCCAGCAGACCCATGACAGGAAGATACGAGCAGTACTTC.

The sample holds many counts of this clonotype. The J gene is TRBJ2-1, the V gene TRBV7-2; TRBD1 aligns across 9 bases. Germline CDR1 reads SGHTA; CDR2 reads FQGNSA. The CDR3 is made up of 14 amino acids. The V gene end was trimmed by 4 bases and the J gene end by 9 bases; junction bases not matched to a gene: 7. The CDR3 sequence: CASSWVYRGLEQFF. In DNA form, the CDR3 reads TGTGCCAGCAGCTGGGTCTACAGGGGGCTTGAGCAGTTCTTC.

The CDR3 loop is CASSTDRENEQYF. The CDR3 bases are TGTGCCAGCAGCACCGACAGAGAAAACGAGCAGTACTTC. The genes are TRBV9 and TRBJ2-7; D may be TRBD1 (5 bases). There are 13 residues in the CDR3. The V end lost 4 bases, the J end lost 5 bases, and 13 bases lay between the germline ends. Germline CDR1 and CDR2: SGDLS and YYNGEE.

The chain couples TRBV9 to TRBJ2-5; 15 nucleotides align to TRBD2. There are 18 residues in the CDR3. Trimming took 4 bases from V and 5 from J; bases not matched to a gene: 12. The germline V gene has CDR1 SGDLS and CDR2 YYNGEE. The CDR3 reads CASSTGLAGGPFSETQYF. CDR3 sequence (DNA): TGTGCCAGCAGCACAGGACTAGCGGGGGGGCCATTCTCGGAGACCCAGTACTTC. The full variable domain, completed using reference TRBV9 and TRBJ2-5, is DSGVTQTPKHLITATGQRVTLRCSPRSGDLSVYWYQQSLDQGLQFLIQYYNGEERAKGNILERFSAQQFPDLHSELNLSSLELGDSALYFCASSTGLAGGPFSETQYFGPGTRLLVL.

The sample holds a few counts of this clonotype. The rearrangement links TRBV4-1 to TRBJ2-7, with D perhaps assigned TRBD1 or TRBD2 (5 bases each). Trimming pared 8 bases from V and 4 bases from J, leaving 9 bases between. This CDR3 is built from 11 residues. Germline V gives CDR1 MGHRA, CDR2 YSYEKL. The DNA for the CDR3 is TGCGCCAGCGGGACGAGGTACGAGCAGTACTTC. Translation: CASGTRYEQYF.

This chain uses TRBV24-1 with TRBJ2-3; no clear D. The germline CDR1 and CDR2 sequences are KGHDR and SFDVKD. Trimming cost V 0 bases and J 4 bases, with 7 bases left between them. The CDR3 loop spans 14 amino acids. The CDR3 DNA is TGTGCCACCAGTGATTTGTTGGCTCCAGATACGCAGTATTTT. This translates into CATSDLLAPDTQYF.

The chain employs TRBV7-4 and TRBJ2-3; D is possibly TRBD1 (5 bases). V dropped 9 bases and J dropped 1 base, with 11 bases sitting between them. Germline CDR1 and CDR2: SGHVT and SQSDAQ. This CDR3 spans 13 amino acids. The CDR3: CASRTPGTDTQYF. The CDR3 DNA reads as TGTGCCAGTCGGACACCAGGCACAGATACGCAGTATTTT.

The table lists this clonotype with many counts. The chain uses TRBV19 and TRBJ2-1; tentative D call: TRBD1 (7 bases). This CDR3 region has 14 residues. In germline, CDR1 is LNHDA, CDR2 SQIVND (reference sequence). V lost 7 bases to trimming and J lost 7 bases, with 17 bases between them. The CDR3 sequence: CASNRQGGLNEQFF. DNA of the CDR3: TGTGCCAGTAACAGGCAGGGGGGTTTGAATGAGCAGTTCTTC.

V is TRBV6-5 and J is TRBJ2-2, with 8 positions matching TRBD2. This CDR3 has 16 residues. Per germline, CDR1 MNHEY and CDR2 SVGAGI. The V gene end was trimmed by 1 base and the J gene end by 4 bases; junction bases not matched to a gene: 5. The CDR3 is CASSYLREVSTGELFF. The CDR3 DNA sequence: TGTGCCAGCAGTTACTTGCGGGAGGTTAGCACCGGGGAGCTGTTTTTT.

There are a few counts of this clonotype. The chain couples TRBV7-9 to TRBJ1-6; 8 positions agree with TRBD1. In germline, CDR1 is SEHNR, CDR2 FQNEAQ (reference sequence). V gave up 1 base and J gave up 8 bases; unmatched junction bases: 10. There are 17 residues in the CDR3. The CDR3 region has the DNA TGTGCCAGCAGCTTAGGCACCGGGACAGGTCGGGATTCACCCCTCCACTTT. Its protein product is CASSLGTGTGRDSPLHF.

This chain links TRBV11-2 with TRBJ2-7; TRBD1 agrees at 9 bases. CDR3 size: 15 residues. Germline assignment: CDR1 SGHAT and CDR2 FQNNGV. V shed 4 bases and J 2 bases; nucleotides not matched to a gene: 6. CDR3 DNA sequence: TGTGCCAGCAGCTGGCCCGGGACAGGGACCTACGAGCAGTACTTC. Protein product: CASSWPGTGTYEQYF. Complete variable domain (other parts from reference TRBV11-2 and TRBJ2-7): EAGVAQSPRYKIIEKRQSVAFWCNPISGHATLYWYQQILGQGPKLLIQFQNNGVVDDSQLPKDRFSAERLKGVDSTLKIQPAKLEDSAVYLCASSWPGTGTYEQYFGPGTRLTVT.

The chain joins TRBV19 to TRBJ1-1; possibly TRBD1 for D (5 bases). Germline V gene data show CDR1 as LNHDA and CDR2 as SQIVND (reference sequence). This CDR3 is built from 13 residues. V was clipped by 3 bases and J by 5 bases, with 10 bases between them. This chain's CDR3 is CASSIHRGTEAFF. The CDR3 bases are TGTGCCAGTAGTATCCATCGGGGGACTGAAGCTTTCTTT. The full variable domain, in which reference TRBV19 and TRBJ1-1 provide the parts outside the CDR3, is DGGITQSPKYLFRKEGQNVTLSCEQNLNHDAMYWYRQDPGQGLRLIYYSQIVNDFQKGDIAEGYSVSREKKESFPLTVTSAQKNPTAFYLCASSIHRGTEAFFGQGTRLTVV.

This sequence joins TRBV24-1 and TRBJ2-3; D is unclear. V lost 6 bases to trimming and J lost 1 base, with 10 bases between them. The germline V gene has CDR1 KGHDR and CDR2 SFDVKD. This CDR3 has 14 amino acids. The CDR3 reads CATSLLDGTDTQYF. As DNA, the CDR3 is TGTGCCACCAGTCTCTTGGATGGCACAGATACGCAGTATTTT.

The J gene is TRBJ2-1, the V gene TRBV27, with TRBD1 matching over 10 bases. CDR1 is MNHEY and CDR2 is SMNVEV in the germline V gene (reference sequence). The CDR3 consists of 14 residues. The junction had 7 bases not matched to a gene; V was cut back by 9 bases and J by 5 bases. As DNA, the CDR3 is TGTGCCAGACTCTCCGGGACAGGGGACAATGAGCAGTTCTTC. It yields the protein CARLSGTGDNEQFF.

The rearrangement links TRBV25-1 to TRBJ1-6, with D hard to call. Between the trimmed V and J ends, which lost 3 bases and 5 bases, there was a span of 14 bases. Germline CDR1 and CDR2: MGHDK and SYGVNS. The CDR3 loop spans 16 amino acids. The CDR3 nucleotides are TGTGCCAGCAGTGACGCCGTGAACGATAATAATTCACCCCTCCACTTT. Translated, it gives CASSDAVNDNNSPLHF.

This clonotype was seen a handful of times. The chain couples TRBV9 to TRBJ2-3; the match to TRBD1 covers 7 bases. The CDR3 loop spans 14 amino acids. Germline V gene lookup returns CDR1 SGDLS and CDR2 YYNGEE. With 4 bases clipped from V and 3 bases from J, the junction kept 5 bases outside the gene matches. This CDR3 reads CASSQTGATDTQYF. The CDR3 DNA follows: TGTGCCAGCAGCCAAACAGGGGCAACAGATACGCAGTATTTT.

This clonotype was seen a few times. The chain joins TRBV5-1 to TRBJ2-7; tentative D call: TRBD2 (5 bases). Trimming shortened V by 3 bases and J by 5 bases, and 9 bases separated the two germline ends. CDR1 is SGHRS and CDR2 is YFSETQ in the germline V gene. The CDR3 is made up of 12 amino acids. The CDR3 region has the DNA TGCGCCAGCAGCTGGCCGGGAAACGAGCAGTACTTC. Its translation is CASSWPGNEQYF.

This clonotype was seen a handful of times. The rearrangement joins TRBV7-9 to TRBJ2-2; no firm D call. V was clipped by 5 bases and J by 0 bases, with 16 bases between them. The CDR3 contains 17 residues. Germline-derived CDR1 and CDR2 are SEHNR and FQNEAQ (reference sequence). The CDR3 loop is CASSLPTGTPNTGELFF. The CDR3 coding sequence is TGTGCCAGCAGCCTCCCGACTGGAACCCCGAACACCGGGGAGCTGTTTTTT.

This clonotype was picked up a small number of times. The J gene is TRBJ2-2, the V gene TRBV4-3, with D unresolved. Trimming removed 0 bases at V and 4 bases at J, with 12 bases between. The CDR3 has 16 residues. CDR1 and CDR2 (germline): LGHNA, YSLEER. For the CDR3, the DNA is TGCGCCAGCAGCCAAGATCAGGCAGTCTTCACCGGGGAGCTGTTTTTT. Amino acids: CASSQDQAVFTGELFF.

This clonotype was seen repeatedly, ten times or more. V usage is TRBV7-6 and J usage is TRBJ2-2; TRBD2 might be the D (6 bases). The CDR3 consists of 15 residues. The germline V and J ends were trimmed by 5 bases and 0 bases, with 10 bases remaining between them. Germline V CDR1 and CDR2: SGHVS, FNYEAQ. CDR3 nucleotides: TGTGCCAGCAGCCTCCTAGCGACGAACACCGGGGAGCTGTTTTTT. It is translated as CASSLLATNTGELFF.

This clonotype was observed a few times. The rearrangement links TRBV6-1 to TRBJ2-5, with D perhaps TRBD2 (6 bases). Trimming took off 3 bases at V and 8 bases at J, with 22 bases between the two ends. Germline loops: CDR1 MNHNS, CDR2 SASEGT. This CDR3 contains 16 residues. CDR3 in amino acids: CASSDEAGTDGFTQYF. The CDR3 nucleotides are TGTGCCAGCAGTGACGAAGCCGGGACTGACGGTTTTACCCAGTACTTC.